This T cell receptor beta chain was recovered during a study of blood T cells in healthy people across ages (dated by TCRdb to between 2014 and 2017). Background on the whole study: In model experiments, template switching captured about one uniquely barcoded TCR beta cDNA molecule for every two T cells. Age-related changes in TCR beta repertoire diversity were measured in the study by deep sequencing normalized with unique cDNA molecular identifiers. Four age groups were formed from the donors: young (average approximately 15 years), middle-aged (approximately 39), aged (about 68) and long-lived (82). Donors of different ages were randomly distributed across sequencing lanes to avoid experimental bias. For two donors (one aged 18 to 30 and one aged 80 or older), the study analyzed two additional independent replicas of 1 million unique cDNA reads from the same blood draw.

Library preparation used 5' RACE. The sample was run on an Illumina HiSeq 2500. The second PCR ran for about 6 to 11 cycles and used a J-beta primer mix along with a sample-barcoded 5' primer. A template-switch 5' adaptor carrying 12 random nucleotides introduced a unique molecular identifier onto each TCR beta cDNA molecule. At least 2.5 million CDR3-containing paired-end reads were obtained from each sample. First-strand cDNA was synthesized from all RNA with the Mint cDNA synthesis kit, primed by a TRBC-specific oligonucleotide. All cDNA was treated with uracil-DNA glycosylase and then went through a first 18-cycle PCR with the universal primers M1SS and BC2_uni_R. As for the authors' bioinformatics: Normalization of each sample was performed by random selection of 1 million high-quality reads, each carrying a distinct molecular identifier. Reads sharing molecular identifiers were discarded rather than binned into consensus sequences. MiTCR, with a Q25 quality threshold and the strictest error-elimination algorithm, was used for CDR3 identification, clonotype clustering and error correction. A nonparametric unseen species model using Euler transformation provided a lower-bound estimate of total TCR beta diversity. The public reads were quality trimmed at Q25 with fastp and then assembled into clones with MiXCR by TCRdb, keeping productive beta chains. For every CDR3 protein sequence, its rows merge into one entry that carries the most common genes and DNA. What appears here as the V and J calls and clone size reflects TCRdb's work, not the paper's. The sample table records 650,000 to 1,000,000 distinct CDR3 sequences; 35% to 40% of these occur just once. 10% to 15% of the sample lies in the top ten.

Overall study outcomes, separate from this receptor: Observed TCR beta diversity correlated strongly with the percentage of naive T cells measured by flow cytometry. Bulk unsorted PBMC profiling prevented conclusive comparison of naive and antigen-experienced compartments. Because donor CMV infection status was unknown, age-related changes in expanded clonotypes were potentially confounded. Estimates of total diversity based on one million sequenced T cells were considered lower bounds and underestimates. Observed TCR beta diversity per million T cells fell roughly linearly with age, and a significant reduction was already apparent by age approximately 40. Compared with the aged group, more naive CD4+ T cells, fewer expanded clones and increased TCR diversity were shown by the long-lived group, suggesting age selection.

Concerning this clonotype: Its cognate antigen has yet to be identified. Per-base qualities were not stored, and no clone one base away is much larger.

Systemically healthy Caucasian individuals from Russia, 39 in total and aged roughly 6 to 100 years, were included as donors. Each donor gave 8.5 to 10 milliliters of peripheral blood, collected into EDTA-treated Vacutainer tubes. Ficoll-Paque density-gradient centrifugation was used to isolate PBMCs, with at least 6 million obtained per sample. Trizol reagent was used to extract total RNA from the PBMCs, yielding at least 6 micrograms per sample. Naive CD45RAhigh/CD27high T cell percentages were measured by flow cytometry on a PBMC aliquot from every donor. The germline V gene provides CDR1 MNHEY and CDR2 SVGEGT. From its cysteine to its phenylalanine, the CDR3 spans 14 amino acids. CDR3 DNA is the only sequence kept; it has 42 bases, read in frame from the first base.

The sequence derives from a man between 18 and 29 years old in good health. Material: blood. This chain joins TRBV6-2 or TRBV6-3 to TRBJ2-5; matching of 5 bases hints at TRBD2 as the D gene. The J call is doubtful: the DNA matches TRBJ2-7 better. CDR3 region: CASSYSSGHYEQYF. The DNA sequence reads TGTGCCAGCAGTTACTCGAGCGGCCACTACGAGCAGTACTTC.